This T cell receptor (beta chain) was identified in a study of early T cells in non-severe SARS-CoV-2 infection. V was shortened by 6 bases and J by 3 bases, with 17 bases between the two germline ends. The CDR3 sequence is 15 residues long. CDR1 is MNHEY, CDR2 SVGAGI, per germline. Using its own MiXCR run on the 5' RACE reads, TCRdb lists one record per CDR3 protein. The sample includes tens of thousands of distinct CDR3 sequences, around 8% of them seen just once. This clonotype was observed a handful of times. This chain connects TRBV6-5 to TRBJ2-5; D is perhaps TRBD1 or TRBD2 (5 bases each). Input material: whole blood. The source of this sequence is an adult who was a healthcare worker with PCR-confirmed SARS-CoV-2 infection or an uninfected control (not recorded which). CDR3: CASSRGLGEEETQYF. CDR3 in DNA: TGTGCCAGCAGCCGGGGATTGGGGGAAGAAGAGACCCAGTACTTC.